The 18 T cell receptor beta chains below come from one sample, sequenced in a study of blood T cell repertoires in COVID-19. Profiled with immunoSEQ multiplex PCR; TCRdb holds only in-frame clones, not every one. The table records 150,000 or so clones, about 88% of them present only once. The material sequenced was PBMCs or T cells enriched from blood (not recorded which). The receptors were sampled from a woman aged 50 to 65 who had recovered from COVID-19.

The chain links TRBV18 to TRBJ1-5; D call uncertain. The V end lost 6 bases, the J end lost 11 bases, and 17 bases lay between the germline ends. The CDR3 has 13 residues. Germline-derived CDR1 and CDR2 are KGHSH and LQKENI. For the CDR3, the DNA is TGTGCCAGCTCCCACGACTCCGGCGGGGCCCAGCATTTT. Amino acids: CASSHDSGGAQHF.

V is TRBV24-1 and J is TRBJ2-2; the match to TRBD2 covers 9 bases. CDR3 length: 13 amino acids. V was clipped by 9 bases and J by 4 bases; unmatched bases: 2. Germline V gene data show CDR1 as KGHDR and CDR2 as SFDVKD. This CDR3 is CATGLASTGELFF. CDR3 coding DNA: TGTGCCACCGGACTAGCGAGCACCGGGGAGCTGTTTTTT.

This chain joins TRBV5-4 and TRBJ2-7; D possibly corresponds to TRBD2 (6 bases). In germline, CDR1 is SGHNT, CDR2 YYREEE (reference sequence). V lost 0 bases to trimming and J lost 7 bases, with 20 bases between them. This CDR3 is 16 amino acids long. CDR3 sequence reads: CASSLALGSGRGEQYF. CDR3 DNA: TGTGCCAGCAGCTTGGCCTTAGGAAGCGGACGGGGGGAGCAGTACTTC.

This clone has only one observation. The rearrangement joins TRBV5-4 to TRBJ1-1; TRBD1 matches 9 bases. CDR3 length equals 14 residues. Germline V CDR1 and CDR2: SGHNT, YYREEE (reference sequence). V trimming: 5 bases; J trimming: 1 base; junction bases outside the gene matches: 3. The CDR3: CASRADRGNTEAFF. In DNA form, the CDR3 reads TGTGCCAGCAGAGCGGACAGGGGGAACACTGAAGCTTTCTTT.

The rearrangement links TRBV28 to TRBJ1-5, with 8 bases fitting TRBD1. The CDR3 extends over 13 amino acids. The V gene end was trimmed by 6 bases and the J gene end by 5 bases; junction bases not matched to a gene: 3. Germline lookup yields CDR1 MDHEN and CDR2 SYDVKM. This CDR3 is CASRFRGHQPQHF. In DNA, the CDR3 is TGTGCCAGCAGGTTCAGGGGGCATCAGCCCCAGCATTTT. Full variable domain (outside the CDR3, taken from reference TRBV28 and TRBJ1-5): DVKVTQSSRYLVKRTGEKVFLECVQDMDHENMFWYRQDPGLGLRLIYFSYDVKMKEKGDIPEGYSVSREKKERFSLILESASTNQTSMYLCASRFRGHQPQHFGDGTRLSIL.

The chain links TRBV5-1 to TRBJ1-2, with D maybe TRBD1 (5 bases). This CDR3 is built from 13 residues. V lost 5 bases, J lost 7 bases, and 15 bases lay in between. Germline CDR1 reads SGHRS; CDR2 reads YFSETQ. CDR3 in DNA: TGCGCCAGCAGTAACGAGGGCGGGGGTGGCTACACCTTC. Its translation is CASSNEGGGGYTF.

V is TRBV21-1 and J is TRBJ1-4. TRBV21-1 is tagged as a pseudogene. This CDR3 contains 15 residues. CDR3 DNA sequence: TGTGCCAGCAGCAAATGGGAGGGTTCGGGCGAAAAACTGTTTTTT. It translates to CASSKWEGSGEKLFF.

The gene calls are TRBV27 and TRBJ2-3; D gene ambiguous. The CDR3 sequence is 15 residues long. Germline CDR1 reads MNHEY; CDR2 reads SMNVEV (reference sequence). V lost 0 bases and J lost 0, with 7 bases in between. The CDR3, as DNA: TGTGCCAGCAGTTTATCGTTTTCTAGCACAGATACGCAGTATTTT. Translation gives CASSLSFSSTDTQYF.

The CDR3 DNA is TGTGCCAGTAGTACGGCGGCCGCGAGGGCTGAAGCTTTCTTT. This translates into CASSTAAARAEAFF. The V and J genes are TRBV19 and TRBJ1-1, with unresolved D. The germline V and J ends were trimmed by 4 bases and 6 bases, with 15 bases remaining between them. The CDR3 is 14 amino acids. Germline V gene data show CDR1 as LNHDA and CDR2 as SQIVND (reference sequence). The full variable domain, rest sourced from reference TRBV19 and TRBJ1-1, is DGGITQSPKYLFRKEGQNVTLSCEQNLNHDAMYWYRQDPGQGLRLIYYSQIVNDFQKGDIAEGYSVSREKKESFPLTVTSAQKNPTAFYLCASSTAAARAEAFFGQGTRLTVV.

The CDR3 sequence: CASSESRVGGQETQYF. As DNA, the CDR3 is TGTGCCAGCAGCGAGAGTCGGGTGGGGGGGCAAGAGACCCAGTACTTC. The chain is built from TRBV7-8 and TRBJ2-5, with 7 bases identical to TRBD2. The junction had 11 bases not matched to a gene; V was cut back by 5 bases and J by 2 bases. Germline V lookup: CDR1 SGHVS, CDR2 FQNEAQ. The CDR3 covers 16 residues.

The chain joins TRBV7-6 to TRBJ2-2; 9 bases fit TRBD1. The CDR3 runs to 15 residues. V was pared by 3 bases and J by 5 bases, with 4 bases of the junction left unmatched. Germline CDR1 reads SGHVS; CDR2 reads FNYEAQ. DNA for the CDR3: TGTGCCAGCAGCTTGCGACAGGGGGGGACCGGGGAGCTGTTTTTT. It is translated as CASSLRQGGTGELFF.

In this sample, this clone turned up once. The V gene is TRBV12-3 or TRBV12-4, the J gene TRBJ2-7, with TRBD2 as a possible D gene (6 bases). Trimming took off 6 bases at V and 7 bases at J, with 13 bases between the two ends. The CDR3 has 12 residues. In DNA, the CDR3 is TGTGCCAGCAGATCCACTAGCTTTGAGCAGTACTTC. This translates into CASRSTSFEQYF.

This clone came up once. The chain is built from TRBV28 and TRBJ1-2; weak D call: TRBD1 (6 bases). Germline V gene data show CDR1 as MDHEN and CDR2 as SYDVKM. Trimming pared 11 bases from V and 3 bases from J, leaving 16 bases between. This CDR3 contains 13 residues. The DNA of the CDR3 is TGTGCCGTAGGGGGGGGCGTACACTATGGCTACACCTTC. Protein sequence: CAVGGGVHYGYTF.

The chain links TRBV11-2 to TRBJ2-2, with a tentative D call TRBD2 (6 bases). The CDR3 length is 15 residues. Trimming took 3 bases from V and 0 from J, leaving 8 bases between them. Germline CDR1 and CDR2: SGHAT and FQNNGV. CDR3: CASSLGTPNTGELFF. Here the CDR3 DNA reads TGTGCCAGCAGCTTGGGGACTCCGAACACCGGGGAGCTGTTTTTT.

This chain uses TRBV5-1 with TRBJ2-3, with a weak D call TRBD2 (5 bases). Trimming took 4 bases from V and 2 from J, leaving 8 bases between them. Germline loops: CDR1 SGHRS, CDR2 YFSETQ. The CDR3 consists of 13 residues. The CDR3 nucleotides read TGCGCCAGCAGCCCGGGAATCACAGATACGCAGTATTTT. Protein: CASSPGITDTQYF.

V and J are TRBV28 and TRBJ1-5; 9 bases align to TRBD1. The CDR3 is made up of 18 amino acids. Germline V gene lookup returns CDR1 MDHEN and CDR2 SYDVKM. V lost 4 bases to trimming and J lost 3 bases; unmatched junction nucleotides: 13. This chain's CDR3 is CASSYLRTGVPNNQPQHF. In DNA, the CDR3 is TGTGCCAGCAGTTATCTTCGGACAGGGGTCCCTAACAATCAGCCCCAGCATTTT.

The gene calls are TRBV20-1 and TRBJ2-5; no clear D gene. V was clipped by 4 bases and J by 5 bases, with 8 bases between them. Looked up from germline, CDR1 is DFQATT and CDR2 is SNEGSKA (reference sequence). The CDR3 covers 11 residues. CDR3 coding DNA: TGCAGTGCTATAACTAAGGAGACCCAGTACTTC. It specifies CSAITKETQYF.

In this sample, this clone turned up a few times. This sequence joins TRBV27 and TRBJ2-7, with TRBD1 as a possible D gene (6 bases). The V and J ends lost 3 bases and 2 bases respectively, with 20 bases between them. The CDR3 contains 17 residues. The germline CDR1 and CDR2 sequences are MNHEY and SMNVEV (reference sequence). The DNA of the CDR3 is TGTGCCAGCAGTTTTTTACTAACCGGGACACTGGCCTACGAGCAGTACTTC. Translation: CASSFLLTGTLAYEQYF.